The TCR beta chain described here comes from a study of T cells in Graves' hyperthyroidism and ophthalmopathy. This clonotype was detected a few times. Graves' hyperthyroidism showing no ophthalmopathy progression within 18 months was considered stable. The diagnoses drew upon clinical symptoms, serum thyroxine and TRAb, thyroid ultrasound and orbital computed tomography. Each 10 ml fresh peripheral blood draw supplied the PBMCs. Germline V CDR1 and CDR2: LNHDA, SQIVND (reference sequence). The V and J ends lost 10 bases and 0 bases respectively, with 16 bases between them. The CDR3 runs 15 residues. Amplification of TCR beta CDR3 regions used RNA as the template. HTBI primers were used for first-round RT-PCR of the TCR CDR3. From the multiplex PCR reads, TCRdb called clonotypes with MiXCR, one entry per CDR3 protein. The sample has 600,000 to 750,000 distinct CDR3 sequences, around a sixth seen once.

V usage is TRBV19 and J usage is TRBJ1-3; the D gene is possibly TRBD1 (5 bases). Material: blood. This receptor was obtained from a middle-aged man with Graves' hyperthyroidism. The CDR3 region is CATTIQGSSGNTIYF. CDR3 sequence (DNA): TGTGCCACCACTATTCAGGGAAGCTCTGGAAACACCATATATTTT.